This TCR beta chain was recorded in a study of cytomegalovirus exposure and HLA in healthy donors. Primers included in the PCR were 60 Vbeta and 13 Jbeta primers. Measured with immunoSEQ multiplex PCR; TCRdb has only the in-frame clones, and not every one. Among 110,000 or so clones, nearly 85% were seen once, and the ten largest hold 5% to 6.5%. Study findings and constraints: In a later analysis, HLA-associated beta chains showed higher expansion and lower generation probabilities than comparable chains. HLA alleles were associated with 15,000 to 20,000 TCR beta sequences in a later analysis at 0.05 false discovery rate. In a later analysis, CMV-associated beta chains were mostly HLA-associated, it appeared.

Notes on this clone: Its target is unknown.

The germline V gene has CDR1 LGHNA and CDR2 YNFKEQ. V shed 1 base, J shed 6 bases, and the junction held 3 bases outside the gene matches. The CDR3 is 14 residues long. This receptor was identified in a man younger than 30 in good health and CMV-seronegative. The sequenced sample was PBMCs. J is TRBJ2-7 and V is TRBV4-2, with 10 positions matching TRBD2. CDR3 amino acids: CASSQAGTSVEQYF. The DNA for the CDR3 is TGTGCCAGCAGCCAAGCCGGGACTAGCGTCGAGCAGTACTTC.